The source of this T cell receptor (beta chain) is a study of blood T cell repertoires in COVID-19 (dated by TCRdb to between 2020 and 2021). Some background on the complete study: The collaborator samples originated in the United States, Italy and Spain and spanned the acute and convalescent phases of COVID-19. The material from the prospective study consisted of cDNA or gDNA derived from T cells, B-cell-depleted T cells, or PBMCs. The dataset comprised deeply sampled blood TCRbeta repertoires from subjects exposed to, actively infected with, or recovered from COVID-19. The repertoires were released in a freely available public database intended as a resource for research on the immune response to SARS-CoV-2. The samples were drawn from two sources: the first 160 participants of the ongoing ImmuneRACE study, and over 1,000 subjects contributed by 6 global collaborators. Sample metadata almost always included a de-identified subject ID, COVID-19 status, age in years and sex. HLA class I and class II types, where available, came from metadata supplied by the sample provider rather than from assay-based typing. Paper-wide results and their limitations: How much clinical and demographic metadata was included differed by source and by participant, and the metadata was provided uncurated.

TCRbeta CDR3 regions were amplified from genomic DNA by means of the immunoSEQ Assay, a bias-controlled multiplex PCR. The original methods were these. The number of nucleated cells in each sample was estimated from the amplification of reference gene primers within the assay. To quantify the absolute abundance of each unique TCRbeta CDR3 rearrangement, sequence reads were collapsed and filtered. Productive Simpson clonality was computed per sample as the square root of Simpson's diversity index over productive rearrangements. TCRdb re-hosts the immuneACCESS table, in-frame sequences only. Its copies lack some clones; in the studies checked, an unresolved V gene accounts for under half of them, and the cause for the rest is not known. The V and J calls and clone size are taken from that table; D and trimming were inferred from the DNA. The sample records around 450,000 clones, about nine tenths of which are singletons. 0.7% of the sample comes from the top ten.

Participants in the prospective study were aged roughly 18 to 100 years, lived in 24 United States geographic areas, and enrolled through a virtual design. To assign participants to cohorts, the prospective study relied on clinical history that participants themselves reported in a screening survey and a study questionnaire. For ImmuneRACE Cohort 3, a participant was defined as recovered based on two consecutive negative NP/OP PCR tests, clearance by a healthcare professional, or resolution of symptoms. In the prospective study, whole blood, serum and a nasopharyngeal or oropharyngeal swab were collected from each participant by mobile phlebotomists. Participants in the prospective study had the option to provide additional blood draws and questionnaires over an approximately 2-month period. Before DNA extraction, blood samples from the prospective study were shipped at room temperature or frozen.

Comment on this clone: No antigen is known for it. No per-base quality is available; no much larger clone lies one base away.

This clonotype was obtained from a woman under 30 who had recovered from COVID-19. The source material was PBMCs or T cells enriched from blood (not recorded which).

The DNA is TGTGCCTGGACCGCCGACAGGGGCTACGAGCAGTACTTC. This yields the protein CAWTADRGYEQYF. This sequence uses TRBV30 and TRBJ2-7, with 8 bases matching TRBD1. From cysteine to phenylalanine, the CDR3 is 13 amino acids long. Left in the record is the CDR3 DNA by itself, 39 bases read in frame from the first base. At the junction V is shortened by 4 bases and J by 3 bases; bases outside the gene matches: 5. The germline V gene (reference sequence) provides CDR1 GTSNPN and CDR2 SVGIG.